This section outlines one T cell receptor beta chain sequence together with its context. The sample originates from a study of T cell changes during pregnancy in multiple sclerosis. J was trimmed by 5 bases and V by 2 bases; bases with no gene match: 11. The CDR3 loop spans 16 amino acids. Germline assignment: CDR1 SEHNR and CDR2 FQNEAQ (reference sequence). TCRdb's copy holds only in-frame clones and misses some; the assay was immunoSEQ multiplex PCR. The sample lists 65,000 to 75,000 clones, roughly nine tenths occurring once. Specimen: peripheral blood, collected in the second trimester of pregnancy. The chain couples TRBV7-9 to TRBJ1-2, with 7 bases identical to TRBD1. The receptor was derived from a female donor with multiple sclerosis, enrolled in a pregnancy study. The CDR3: CASSLQGVQGLYGYTF. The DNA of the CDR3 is TGTGCCAGCAGCTTACAGGGAGTACAGGGGCTTTATGGCTACACCTTC. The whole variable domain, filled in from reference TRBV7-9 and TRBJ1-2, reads DTGVSQNPRHKITKRGQNVTFRCDPISEHNRLYWYRQTLGQGPEFLTYFQNEAQLEKSRLLSDRFSAERPKGSFSTLEIQRTEQGDSAMYLCASSLQGVQGLYGYTFGSGTRLTVV.